The rows below give T cell receptor beta chains drawn from one sample of a study of blood T cells in healthy people across ages. Each CDR3 protein is one row after TCRdb ran MiXCR on the 5' RACE reads. This table has 1.2 million to 1.5 million distinct CDR3 sequences, 59% appearing once. Source material: blood. These TCRs come from a young man in good health. Both conserved end residues are part of each CDR3. Fields, in order: D gene, clone size, V gene, J gene, CDR3 protein, CDR3 DNA. A D gene is named only where the DNA matches it firmly. Not every row has a clone size; where given, it reads once, few, many or a size class.

d_call: TRBD2
clone_size: NA
v_call: TRBV4-1
j_call: TRBJ2-2
cdr3_aa: CASSAGTSGILDTGELFF
cdr3_nt: TGCGCCAGCAGCGCCGGGACTAGCGGGATTTTGGACACCGGGGAGCTGTTTTTT

d_call: NA
clone_size: NA
v_call: TRBV2
j_call: TRBJ2-7
cdr3_aa: CASSEVPGYEQYF
cdr3_nt: TGTGCCAGCAGCGAGGTTCCAGGTTACGAGCAGTACTTC

d_call: NA
clone_size: NA
v_call: TRBV10-3
j_call: TRBJ1-1
cdr3_aa: CAISESAGREAFF
cdr3_nt: TGTGCCATCAGTGAGTCGGCGGGGAGGGAAGCTTTCTTT

d_call: TRBD1
clone_size: few
v_call: TRBV29-1
j_call: TRBJ2-2
cdr3_aa: CSVDVAGQGPGELFF
cdr3_nt: TGCAGCGTTGATGTGGCGGGACAGGGTCCCGGGGAGCTGTTTTTT

d_call: TRBD1
clone_size: NA
v_call: TRBV4-3
j_call: TRBJ1-4
cdr3_aa: CASSRRQGPPGEKLFF
cdr3_nt: TGCGCCAGCAGCCGAAGACAGGGGCCCCCGGGTGAAAAACTGTTTTTT

d_call: NA
clone_size: NA
v_call: TRBV29-1
j_call: TRBJ2-2
cdr3_aa: CSVVRENTGELFF
cdr3_nt: TGCAGCGTTGTTCGGGAGAACACCGGGGAGCTGTTTTTT

d_call: TRBD2
clone_size: NA
v_call: TRBV11-2
j_call: TRBJ2-1
cdr3_aa: CASSLGGSGGVIDNEQFF
cdr3_nt: TGTGCCAGCAGCTTAGGGGGTAGCGGGGGGGTTATCGACAATGAGCAGTTCTTC

d_call: NA
clone_size: few
v_call: TRBV15
j_call: TRBJ2-4
cdr3_aa: CAALLRNIQYF
cdr3_nt: TGTGCCGCCCTCTTACGGAACATTCAGTACTTC

d_call: TRBD2
clone_size: NA
v_call: TRBV20-1
j_call: TRBJ2-2
cdr3_aa: CSARTSLPGELFF
cdr3_nt: TGCAGTGCAAGGACTAGCCTGCCCGGGGAGCTGTTTTTT

d_call: TRBD2
clone_size: NA
v_call: TRBV20-1
j_call: TRBJ2-1
cdr3_aa: CSASQLAGIQETQFF
cdr3_nt: TGCAGTGCTAGCCAACTAGCGGGCATCCAAGAGACCCAGTTCTTC

d_call: TRBD2
clone_size: NA
v_call: TRBV6-1
j_call: TRBJ2-1
cdr3_aa: CASSEALGTSNLAVDNEQFF
cdr3_nt: TGTGCCAGCAGTGAAGCGCTGGGGACTAGTAATCTGGCGGTAGACAATGAGCAGTTCTTC

d_call: TRBD1
clone_size: NA
v_call: TRBV4-1
j_call: TRBJ2-7
cdr3_aa: CASSAPGQLHEQYF
cdr3_nt: TGCGCCAGCAGCGCTCCGGGACAGCTTCACGAGCAGTACTTC

d_call: TRBD1
clone_size: few
v_call: TRBV29-1
j_call: TRBJ2-1
cdr3_aa: CSVGTGGLNEQFF
cdr3_nt: TGCAGCGTGGGGACAGGGGGCTTGAATGAGCAGTTCTTC

d_call: NA
clone_size: few
v_call: TRBV20-1
j_call: TRBJ2-3
cdr3_aa: CSARRDASEGDTQYF
cdr3_nt: TGCAGTGCTAGAAGAGACGCCTCCGAGGGAGATACGCAGTATTTT

d_call: NA
clone_size: NA
v_call: TRBV20-1
j_call: TRBJ1-6
cdr3_aa: CSAKRGNSPLHF
cdr3_nt: TGCAGTGCAAAGAGGGGGAATTCACCCCTCCACTTT

d_call: TRBD1
clone_size: NA
v_call: TRBV4-1
j_call: TRBJ2-5
cdr3_aa: CASRVRQGLGETQYF
cdr3_nt: TGCGCCAGCAGGGTAAGACAGGGGTTGGGAGAGACCCAGTACTTC

d_call: NA
clone_size: NA
v_call: TRBV6-5
j_call: TRBJ2-7
cdr3_aa: CASSSSLGGRGRDRSYEQYF
cdr3_nt: TGTGCCAGCAGTTCAAGCCTAGGGGGCCGGGGGCGGGACCGGTCCTACGAGCAGTACTTC

d_call: NA
clone_size: NA
v_call: TRBV4-2
j_call: TRBJ2-5
cdr3_aa: CASSPGPSVQETQYF
cdr3_nt: TGTGCCAGCAGCCCGGGACCCTCGGTCCAAGAGACCCAGTACTTC

d_call: NA
clone_size: few
v_call: TRBV4-1
j_call: TRBJ2-1
cdr3_aa: CASRPTDYNEQFF
cdr3_nt: TGCGCCAGCAGACCTACAGATTACAATGAGCAGTTCTTC

d_call: NA
clone_size: NA
v_call: TRBV3-1
j_call: TRBJ1-2
cdr3_aa: CASSQGLGLFQGQGDYGYTF
cdr3_nt: TGTGCCAGCAGCCAAGGATTGGGACTATTCCAAGGGCAGGGTGACTATGGCTACACCTTC

d_call: TRBD2
clone_size: few
v_call: TRBV6-5
j_call: TRBJ2-5
cdr3_aa: CASSYGTSNPETQYF
cdr3_nt: TGTGCCAGCAGTTACGGGACTAGCAATCCGGAGACCCAGTACTTC

d_call: NA
clone_size: NA
v_call: TRBV20-1
j_call: TRBJ1-6
cdr3_aa: CSARFDTANSPLHF
cdr3_nt: TGCAGTGCTAGATTTGACACAGCTAATTCACCCCTCCACTTT

d_call: NA
clone_size: NA
v_call: TRBV4-3
j_call: TRBJ2-7
cdr3_aa: CASSQDLGAGAEQYF
cdr3_nt: TGCGCCAGCAGCCAAGATCTAGGGGCAGGGGCCGAGCAGTACTTC

d_call: TRBD2
clone_size: NA
v_call: TRBV12-3/TRBV12-4
j_call: TRBJ2-5
cdr3_aa: CASSPPSSGRAGKLRETQYF
cdr3_nt: TGTGCCAGCAGTCCTCCTTCTAGCGGGAGGGCCGGAAAATTAAGGGAGACCCAGTACTTC